The 30 T cell receptor beta chains below all came from one sample that was sequenced in a study of blood T cell repertoires in COVID-19. The protocol was immunoSEQ multiplex PCR, while the TCRdb copy is restricted to in-frame clones and leaves out a portion. The table lists a few hundred thousand clones, under 90% of them singletons, with 3% to 4% in the top ten. Material: PBMCs or T cells enriched from blood (not recorded which). The receptors derive from a woman aged 60-75 years who had recovered from COVID-19.

V usage is TRBV6-5 and J usage is TRBJ2-4; D is possibly TRBD1 (6 bases). Trimming cost V 4 bases and J 5 bases, with 12 bases left between them. Per germline, CDR1 MNHEY and CDR2 SVGAGI. CDR3 length: 14 amino acids. CDR3 residues: CASSSPYRENIQYF. The CDR3 DNA sequence: TGTGCCAGCAGTTCCCCGTACAGGGAAAACATTCAGTACTTC.

The rearrangement uses TRBV4-1 and TRBJ1-3; no reliable D call. Trimming stripped 2 bases from V and 3 bases from J, with 5 bases between. Per germline, CDR1 MGHRA and CDR2 YSYEKL. The length of the CDR3 is 13 residues. The CDR3 sequence: CASSQQRGNTIYF. CDR3 DNA: TGCGCCAGCAGCCAACAGCGTGGAAACACCATATATTTT.

The rearrangement links TRBV7-2 to TRBJ2-3; 9 nucleotides agree with TRBD2. The trim removed 1 base at V and 5 bases at J, leaving 4 bases unmatched. Germline values: CDR1 SGHTA, CDR2 FQGNSA. The CDR3 contains 15 residues. CDR3 protein: CASSLGGGAIDTQYF. The CDR3 DNA reads as TGTGCCAGCAGCTTAGGCGGGGGGGCGATAGATACGCAGTATTTT.

This clone was found once. This rearrangement joins TRBV4-2 to TRBJ1-2, with TRBD1 matching over 9 bases. Germline lookup yields CDR1 LGHNA and CDR2 YNFKEQ. Trimming removed 1 base from V and 0 bases from J; junction bases left unmatched: 12. CDR3 size: 19 residues. In DNA form, the CDR3 reads TGTGCCAGCAGCCAAGTAAGTTGGACAGGGGACCATGCTAACTATGGCTACACCTTC. It specifies CASSQVSWTGDHANYGYTF.

This chain uses TRBV27 with TRBJ1-2; D ambiguous. V lost 5 bases and J lost 8, with 12 bases in between. The CDR3 length is 12 residues. Germline CDR1 reads MNHEY; CDR2 reads SMNVEV (reference sequence). Written as DNA, the CDR3 is TGTGCCAGCAGTGGTTACCCCCAGGGCTACACCTTC. It is translated as CASSGYPQGYTF.

The V gene is TRBV6-5, the J gene TRBJ1-2; TRBD1 matches at 8 bases. Looked up from germline, CDR1 is MNHEY and CDR2 is SVGAGI. The CDR3 runs to 14 residues. V gave up 1 base and J gave up 3 bases; unmatched junction bases: 1. CDR3 in amino acids: CASSYLQGDYGYTF. The CDR3 DNA reads TGTGCCAGCAGTTACTTACAGGGGGACTATGGCTACACCTTC.

This clone appeared a few times. This sequence joins TRBV4-1 and TRBJ1-5; D gene unclear. From germline, CDR1 is MGHRA and CDR2 YSYEKL. The CDR3 is made up of 14 amino acids. Deletions cut 1 base from V and 1 base from J, with 5 bases between. The CDR3 nucleotides are TGCGCCAGCAGCCAAGTGGGCAGCAATCAGCCCCAGCATTTT. Translated: CASSQVGSNQPQHF.

Written as DNA, the CDR3 is TGCGCCAGCAGTGTCGGTGGGGGCTCCTGGCAGTACTTC. This codes for CASSVGGGSWQYF. The V call is TRBV10-1, the J call TRBJ2-7; the D gene is possibly TRBD1 (6 bases). The CDR3 covers 13 residues. Trimming left V 4 bases short and J 9 bases short, with 16 bases between. CDR1 is WNHNN and CDR2 is SYGVQD in the germline V gene (reference sequence).

For this clone: At one end, the junction sequence differs from germline, possibly due to a read error. This rearrangement joins TRBV29-1 to TRBJ1-6, with TRBD1 matching over 8 bases. CDR3 size: 16 residues. The germline gives CDR1 SQVTM, CDR2 ANQGSEA. CDR3 protein: CSVEAQGAAYNSPLHF. CDR3 sequence (DNA): TGCAGCGTCGAAGCCCAGGGGGCGGCCTATAATTCACCCCTCCACTTT.

The chain combines TRBV2 with TRBJ2-1; D uncertain. V dropped 2 bases and J dropped 4 bases, with 9 bases sitting between them. CDR1 is SNHLY, CDR2 FYNNEI, per germline. This CDR3 is built from 14 residues. DNA for the CDR3: TGTGCCAGCAGTGAACTGGCCAAGTACAATGAGCAGTTCTTC. This translates into CASSELAKYNEQFF.

The V gene is TRBV5-5, the J gene TRBJ2-3, with D hard to call. Germline V gives CDR1 SGHKS, CDR2 YYEKEE (reference sequence). Trimming pared 2 bases from V and 4 bases from J, leaving 8 bases between. The CDR3 is made up of 13 amino acids. The CDR3 reads CASSFNGPDTQYF. The CDR3 DNA reads TGTGCCAGCAGCTTCAACGGTCCAGATACGCAGTATTTT.

In this sample, this clone turned up once. This chain uses TRBV7-6 with TRBJ2-1; 10 positions agree with TRBD2. Trimming cost V 2 bases and J 9 bases; bases outside gene matches: 10. In germline, CDR1 is SGHVS, CDR2 FNYEAQ. CDR3 length: 16 amino acids. CDR3 sequence (DNA): TGTGCCAGCAGCTTACTGGTCTCTAGCGGGAGTTCTGAGCAGTTCTTC. Translating gives CASSLLVSSGSSEQFF.

The rearrangement links TRBV7-6 to TRBJ2-3, with TRBD2 as a possible D gene (6 bases). CDR1 and CDR2 (germline): SGHVS, FNYEAQ. Trimming pared 3 bases from V and 6 bases from J, leaving 37 bases between. The CDR3 runs to 22 residues. The CDR3 loop reads CASSFTRVQIYDGRGAGDTQYF. The CDR3 DNA reads TGTGCCAGCAGCTTTACAAGGGTACAAATTTACGATGGGCGGGGTGCCGGGGATACGCAGTATTTT.

The chain employs TRBV15 and TRBJ2-5, with 10 bases matching TRBD1. This CDR3 spans 17 amino acids. Germline assignment: CDR1 LNHNV and CDR2 YYDKDF (reference sequence). J gave up 2 bases and V 4 bases, and 10 bases lay outside the gene matches. CDR3 sequence reads: CATSTRRDRGRQETQYF. The CDR3 DNA is TGTGCCACCAGCACTCGACGGGACAGGGGACGACAAGAGACCCAGTACTTC.

This chain joins TRBV18 and TRBJ1-4; TRBD1 agrees at 7 bases. Germline V lookup: CDR1 KGHSH, CDR2 LQKENI. This CDR3 is built from 15 residues. V was pared by 6 bases and J by 7 bases, with 11 bases of the junction left unmatched. CDR3: CASSPLGGEGEKLFF. The CDR3 bases are TGTGCCAGCTCTCCGCTAGGGGGCGAGGGTGAAAAACTGTTTTTT.

The chain couples TRBV25-1 to TRBJ2-2; 9 positions match TRBD1. The CDR3 totals 15 residues. The germline gives CDR1 MGHDK, CDR2 SYGVNS. J was trimmed by 5 bases and V by 4 bases; bases with no gene match: 5. CDR3 in amino acids: CASSVQGAGTGELFF. The DNA for the CDR3 is TGTGCCAGCAGTGTACAGGGGGCGGGGACCGGGGAGCTGTTTTTT.

The table lists this clone with a few counts. The chain employs TRBV11-2 and TRBJ2-1; a possible D gene is TRBD2 (6 bases). CDR1 is SGHAT, CDR2 FQNNGV, per germline. The CDR3 is made up of 16 amino acids. V dropped 1 base and J dropped 1 base, with 11 bases sitting between them. CDR3 nucleotides: TGTGCCAGCAGCTTAGCCCGGGAGTGGTCCTACAATGAGCAGTTCTTC. This sequence encodes CASSLAREWSYNEQFF. The complete variable domain, with remaining parts taken from reference TRBV11-2 and TRBJ2-1, reads EAGVAQSPRYKIIEKRQSVAFWCNPISGHATLYWYQQILGQGPKLLIQFQNNGVVDDSQLPKDRFSAERLKGVDSTLKIQPAKLEDSAVYLCASSLAREWSYNEQFFGPGTRLTVL.

The chain combines TRBV10-1 with TRBJ2-7; D unclear. V was pared by 5 bases and J by 0 bases, with 11 bases between. CDR1 and CDR2 from the germline V gene are WNHNN and SYGVQD (reference sequence). The CDR3 consists of 14 residues. The CDR3 spells CASSPQVPSYEQYF. CDR3 coding DNA: TGCGCCAGCAGTCCGCAGGTGCCCTCCTACGAGCAGTACTTC.

The J gene is TRBJ2-7, the V gene TRBV11-2, with 8 nucleotides matching TRBD1. There are 15 residues in the CDR3. Germline V lookup: CDR1 SGHAT, CDR2 FQNNGV. J was trimmed by 0 bases and V by 5 bases; bases with no gene match: 6. The CDR3 protein is CASSPGQASSYEQYF. The CDR3 region has the DNA TGTGCCAGCAGCCCGGGACAGGCATCCTCCTACGAGCAGTACTTC.

This sequence joins TRBV4-1 and TRBJ2-3; 9 positions agree with TRBD2. CDR1 and CDR2 (germline): MGHRA, YSYEKL. Trimming at V came to 1 base and at J to 1 base, leaving 9 bases not matched to a gene. The CDR3 has 18 amino acids. CDR3 loop: CASSQAWGREGGTDTQYF. In DNA form, the CDR3 reads TGCGCCAGCAGCCAAGCCTGGGGGCGGGAGGGGGGCACAGATACGCAGTATTTT.

The chain joins TRBV25-1 to TRBJ1-3, with a tentative D call TRBD1 (5 bases). The CDR3 covers 16 residues. Germline V CDR1 and CDR2: MGHDK, SYGVNS. V gave up 1 base and J gave up 2 bases, with 12 bases separating them. The CDR3 here is CASSEFSGLAGNTIYF. Here the CDR3 DNA reads TGTGCCAGCAGTGAATTTTCAGGGTTGGCTGGAAACACCATATATTTT.

The rearrangement uses TRBV7-8 and TRBJ1-6, with 9 bases fitting TRBD1. The CDR3 consists of 16 residues. CDR1 is SGHVS and CDR2 is FQNEAQ in the germline V gene. V was pared by 4 bases and J by 5 bases, with 6 bases of the junction left unmatched. The CDR3 DNA reads as TGTGCCAGCAGCTCAAGGACAGGGGTCGATAATTCACCCCTCCACTTT. Encoded protein: CASSSRTGVDNSPLHF.

In this sample, this clone turned up once. The rearrangement links TRBV27 to TRBJ2-1; TRBD1 aligns across 8 bases. Trimming removed 6 bases from V and 4 bases from J; junction bases left unmatched: 11. There are 16 residues in the CDR3. Germline V gene sequence: CDR1 MNHEY, CDR2 SMNVEV (reference sequence). CDR3 nucleotides: TGTGCCAGCAGAGGATCGGGACAGGTTTTATACAATGAGCAGTTCTTC. Encoded protein: CASRGSGQVLYNEQFF.

Only one count was recorded for this clone. The J gene is TRBJ1-2, the V gene TRBV7-9; 7 bases match TRBD1. Germline V gene data show CDR1 as SEHNR and CDR2 as FQNEAQ (reference sequence). After removal of 7 bases from V and 4 bases from J, the junction contained 15 bases not matched to a gene. The CDR3 covers 16 residues. CDR3 bases: TGTGCCAGCACTCGGTCGACAGGGAAGGACGGCTATGGCTACACCTTC. Translating it yields CASTRSTGKDGYGYTF. The entire variable domain, with the rest obtained from reference TRBV7-9 and TRBJ1-2, is as follows: DTGVSQNPRHKITKRGQNVTFRCDPISEHNRLYWYRQTLGQGPEFLTYFQNEAQLEKSRLLSDRFSAERPKGSFSTLEIQRTEQGDSAMYLCASTRSTGKDGYGYTFGSGTRLTVV.

The chain combines TRBV11-2 with TRBJ2-1; D unclear. The V end lost 4 bases, the J end lost 3 bases, and 10 bases lay between the germline ends. The germline V gene encodes CDR1 SGHAT and CDR2 FQNNGV. The length of the CDR3 is 14 residues. CDR3 DNA sequence: TGTGCCAGCAGCTCCCCGGCAGGCTACAATGAGCAGTTCTTC. Its translation is CASSSPAGYNEQFF.

V gene TRBV19 combines with J gene TRBJ2-1; D not resolved. This CDR3 contains 12 residues. The germline CDR1 and CDR2 sequences are LNHDA and SQIVND (reference sequence). V lost 1 base and J lost 7, with 5 bases in between. The CDR3 region is CASSIGQNEQFF. The CDR3 coding sequence is TGTGCCAGTAGTATAGGACAAAATGAGCAGTTCTTC.

The V gene is TRBV30, the J gene TRBJ2-6, with TRBD1 identical over 9 bases. Per germline, CDR1 GTSNPN and CDR2 SVGIG (reference sequence). V was pared by 5 bases and J by 1 base, with 6 bases of the junction left unmatched. The CDR3 consists of 16 residues. CDR3 amino acids: CAWGLGQGSGANVLTF. The CDR3 region has the DNA TGTGCCTGGGGGTTGGGACAGGGATCTGGGGCCAACGTCCTGACTTTC.

The chain couples TRBV19 to TRBJ2-5; 15 bases match TRBD2. Germline CDR1 is LNHDA and CDR2 is SQIVND (reference sequence). The V gene end was trimmed by 6 bases and the J gene end by 2 bases; junction bases not matched to a gene: 4. The CDR3 has 16 residues. The CDR3 loop reads CASRGTSGGPQETQYF. CDR3 in DNA: TGTGCCAGTAGAGGGACTAGCGGGGGGCCTCAAGAGACCCAGTACTTC.

The chain is built from TRBV2 and TRBJ2-5; possible D gene TRBD2, 7 bases. Deletions cut 8 bases from V and 1 base from J, with 14 bases between. Germline lookup yields CDR1 SNHLY and CDR2 FYNNEI. The CDR3 is 14 residues long. This CDR3 is CASLRAGAQETQYF. Here the CDR3 DNA reads TGTGCCAGCCTCCGTGCGGGGGCCCAAGAGACCCAGTACTTC.

The chain employs TRBV11-2 and TRBJ1-2; a weak D match, TRBD1 (6 bases). This CDR3 is 13 amino acids long. The germline V gene encodes CDR1 SGHAT and CDR2 FQNNGV. The V gene lost 5 bases and the J gene lost 4 bases, with 11 bases spanning the gap. Here the CDR3 DNA reads TGTGCCAGCAGCCGGGGACACTTCTATGGCTACACCTTC. Residues: CASSRGHFYGYTF. The complete variable domain, with remaining parts taken from reference TRBV11-2 and TRBJ1-2, reads EAGVAQSPRYKIIEKRQSVAFWCNPISGHATLYWYQQILGQGPKLLIQFQNNGVVDDSQLPKDRFSAERLKGVDSTLKIQPAKLEDSAVYLCASSRGHFYGYTFGSGTRLTVV.